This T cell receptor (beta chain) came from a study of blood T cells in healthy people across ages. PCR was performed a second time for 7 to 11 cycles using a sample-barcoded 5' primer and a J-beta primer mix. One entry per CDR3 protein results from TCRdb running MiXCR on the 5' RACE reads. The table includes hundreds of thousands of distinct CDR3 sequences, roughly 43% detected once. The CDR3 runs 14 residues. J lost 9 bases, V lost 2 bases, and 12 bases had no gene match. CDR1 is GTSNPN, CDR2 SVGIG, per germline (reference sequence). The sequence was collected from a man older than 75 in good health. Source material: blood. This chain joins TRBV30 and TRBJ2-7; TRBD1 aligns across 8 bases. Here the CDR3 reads CAWSFLKAGGPQYF. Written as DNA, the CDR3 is TGTGCCTGGAGTTTTCTCAAAGCAGGGGGCCCGCAGTACTTC.